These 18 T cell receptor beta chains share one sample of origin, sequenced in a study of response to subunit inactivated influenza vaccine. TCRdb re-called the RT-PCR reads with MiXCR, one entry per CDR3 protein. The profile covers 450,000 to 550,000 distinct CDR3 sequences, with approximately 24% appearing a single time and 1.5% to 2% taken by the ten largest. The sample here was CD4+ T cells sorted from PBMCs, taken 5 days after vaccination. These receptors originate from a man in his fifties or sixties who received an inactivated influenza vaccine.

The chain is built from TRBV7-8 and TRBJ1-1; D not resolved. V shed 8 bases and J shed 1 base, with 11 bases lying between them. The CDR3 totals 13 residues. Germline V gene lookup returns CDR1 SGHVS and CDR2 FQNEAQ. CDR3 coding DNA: TGTGCCAGCGGTTCTTCGCCGAACACTGAAGCTTTCTTT. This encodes CASGSSPNTEAFF. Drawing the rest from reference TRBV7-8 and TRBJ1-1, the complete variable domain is GAGVSQSPRYKVAKRGQDVALRCDPISGHVSLFWYQQALGQGPEFLTYFQNEAQLDKSGLPSDRFFAERPEGSVSTLKIQRTQQEDSAVYLCASGSSPNTEAFFGQGTRLTVV.

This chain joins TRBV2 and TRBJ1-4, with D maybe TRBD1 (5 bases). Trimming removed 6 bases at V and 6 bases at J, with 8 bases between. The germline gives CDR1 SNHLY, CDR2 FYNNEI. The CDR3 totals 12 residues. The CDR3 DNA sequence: TGTGCCAGCAGCGGACACGATGAAAAACTGTTTTTT. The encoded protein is CASSGHDEKLFF.

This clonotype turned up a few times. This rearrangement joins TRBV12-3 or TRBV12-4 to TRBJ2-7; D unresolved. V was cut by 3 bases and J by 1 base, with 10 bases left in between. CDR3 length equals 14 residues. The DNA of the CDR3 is TGTGCCAGCAGTTTGTGGGCCAGTTCCTACGAGCAGTACTTC. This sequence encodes CASSLWASSYEQYF.

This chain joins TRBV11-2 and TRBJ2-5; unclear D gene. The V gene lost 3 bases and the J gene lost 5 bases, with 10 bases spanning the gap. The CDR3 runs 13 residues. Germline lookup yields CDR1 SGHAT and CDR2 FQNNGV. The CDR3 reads CASSFLTQETQYF. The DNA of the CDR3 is TGTGCCAGCAGCTTCTTGACACAGGAGACCCAGTACTTC.

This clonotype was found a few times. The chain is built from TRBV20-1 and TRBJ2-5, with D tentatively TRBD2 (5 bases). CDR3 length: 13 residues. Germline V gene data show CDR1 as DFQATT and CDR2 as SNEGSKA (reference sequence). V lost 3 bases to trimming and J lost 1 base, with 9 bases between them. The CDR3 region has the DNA TGCAGTGCTAGCGGGGTCCTCCAAGAGACCCAGTACTTC. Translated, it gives CSASGVLQETQYF.

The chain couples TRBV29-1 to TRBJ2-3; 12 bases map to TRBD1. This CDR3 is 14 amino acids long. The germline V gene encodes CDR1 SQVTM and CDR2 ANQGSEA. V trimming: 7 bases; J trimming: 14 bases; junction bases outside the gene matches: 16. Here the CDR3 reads CSAPRDRGLLRGYF. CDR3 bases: TGCAGCGCCCCCCGGGACAGGGGGCTGTTAAGGGGGTATTTT.

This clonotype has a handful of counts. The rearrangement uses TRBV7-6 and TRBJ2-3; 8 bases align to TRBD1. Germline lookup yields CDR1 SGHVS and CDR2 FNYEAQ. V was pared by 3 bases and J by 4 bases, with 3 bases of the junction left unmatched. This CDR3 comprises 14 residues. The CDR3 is CASSFGQGADTQYF. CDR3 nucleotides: TGTGCCAGCAGCTTTGGACAGGGAGCAGATACGCAGTATTTT.

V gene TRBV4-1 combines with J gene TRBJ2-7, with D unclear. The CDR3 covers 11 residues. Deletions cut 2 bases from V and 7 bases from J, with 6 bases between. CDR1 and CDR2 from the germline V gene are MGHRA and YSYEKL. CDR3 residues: CASSQQGEQYF. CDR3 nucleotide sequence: TGCGCCAGCAGCCAACAAGGGGAGCAGTACTTC.

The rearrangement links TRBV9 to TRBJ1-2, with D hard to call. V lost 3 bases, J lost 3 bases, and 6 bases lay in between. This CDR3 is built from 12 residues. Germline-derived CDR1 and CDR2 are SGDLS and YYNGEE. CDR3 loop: CASSGTYYGYTF. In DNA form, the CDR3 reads TGTGCCAGCAGCGGTACCTACTATGGCTACACCTTC.

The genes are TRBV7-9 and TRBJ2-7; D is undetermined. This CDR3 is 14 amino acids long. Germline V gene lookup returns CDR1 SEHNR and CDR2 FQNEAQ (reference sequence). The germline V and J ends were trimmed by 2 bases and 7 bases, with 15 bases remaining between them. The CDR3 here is CASSLYDGPLEQYF. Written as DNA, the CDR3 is TGTGCCAGCAGCTTATACGACGGCCCTCTGGAGCAGTACTTC. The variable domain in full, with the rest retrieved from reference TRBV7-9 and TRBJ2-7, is DTGVSQNPRHKITKRGQNVTFRCDPISEHNRLYWYRQTLGQGPEFLTYFQNEAQLEKSRLLSDRFSAERPKGSFSTLEIQRTEQGDSAMYLCASSLYDGPLEQYFGPGTRLTVT.

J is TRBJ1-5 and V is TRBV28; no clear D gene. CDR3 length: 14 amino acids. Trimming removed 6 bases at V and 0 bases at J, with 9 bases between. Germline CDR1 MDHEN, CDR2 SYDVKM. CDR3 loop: CASSHSSSNQPQHF. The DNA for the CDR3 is TGTGCCAGCAGCCACTCTTCTAGCAATCAGCCCCAGCATTTT.

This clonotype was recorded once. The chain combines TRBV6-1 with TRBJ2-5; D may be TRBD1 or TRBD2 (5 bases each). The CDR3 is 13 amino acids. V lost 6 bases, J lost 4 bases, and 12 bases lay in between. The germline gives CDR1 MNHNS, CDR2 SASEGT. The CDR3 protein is CASRGVIAETQYF. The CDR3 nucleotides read TGTGCCAGCAGGGGGGTGATAGCAGAGACCCAGTACTTC.

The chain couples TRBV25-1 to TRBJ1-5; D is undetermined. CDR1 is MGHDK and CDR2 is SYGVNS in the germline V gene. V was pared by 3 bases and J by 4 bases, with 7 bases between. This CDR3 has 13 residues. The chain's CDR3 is CASSEAGNQPQHF. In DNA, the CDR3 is TGTGCCAGCAGTGAGGCTGGGAATCAGCCCCAGCATTTT.

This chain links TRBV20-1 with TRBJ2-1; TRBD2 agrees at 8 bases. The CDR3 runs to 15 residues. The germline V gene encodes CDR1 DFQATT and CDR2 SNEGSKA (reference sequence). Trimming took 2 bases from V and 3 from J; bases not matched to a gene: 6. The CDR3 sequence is CSARNAGTSYNEQFF. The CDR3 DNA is TGCAGTGCTAGAAACGCCGGGACTAGCTACAATGAGCAGTTCTTC.

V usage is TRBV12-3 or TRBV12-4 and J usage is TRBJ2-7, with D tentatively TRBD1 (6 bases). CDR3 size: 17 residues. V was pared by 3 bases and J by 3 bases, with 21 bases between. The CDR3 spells CASSFKTGDRGLYEQYF. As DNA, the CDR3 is TGTGCCAGCAGTTTCAAGACAGGAGATAGAGGACTCTACGAGCAGTACTTC.

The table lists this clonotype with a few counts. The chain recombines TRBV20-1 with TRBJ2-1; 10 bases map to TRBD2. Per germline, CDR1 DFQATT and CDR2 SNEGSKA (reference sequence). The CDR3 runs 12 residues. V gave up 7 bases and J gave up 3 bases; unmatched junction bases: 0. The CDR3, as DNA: TGCAGTGGGACTAGCGGCTACAATGAGCAGTTCTTC. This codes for CSGTSGYNEQFF.

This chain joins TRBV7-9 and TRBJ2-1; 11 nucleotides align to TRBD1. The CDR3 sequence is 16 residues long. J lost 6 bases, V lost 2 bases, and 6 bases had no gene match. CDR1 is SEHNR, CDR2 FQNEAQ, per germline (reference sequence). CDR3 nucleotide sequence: TGTGCCAGCAGCTTACCCGCCGGGACAGGGGGCAATGAGCAGTTCTTC. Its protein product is CASSLPAGTGGNEQFF.

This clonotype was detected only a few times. CDR3: CSARPLAGQYEQYF. Written as DNA, the CDR3 is TGCAGTGCTAGGCCGCTAGCGGGGCAATACGAGCAGTACTTC. This rearrangement joins TRBV20-1 to TRBJ2-7, with 9 bases matching TRBD2. Germline V lookup: CDR1 DFQATT, CDR2 SNEGSKA (reference sequence). This CDR3 spans 14 amino acids. The V segment lost 3 bases and the J segment 4 bases; nucleotides outside the gene matches: 7.